Listed here are 13 T cell receptor beta chains from one sample, sequenced in a study of blood T cell repertoires in COVID-19. Data came from immunoSEQ multiplex PCR; TCRdb stores just in-frame clones and leaves some out. Among 130,000 to 150,000 clones listed, just under 90% were seen once. The sequenced material came from peripheral blood. The receptors were sampled from a woman aged 45-60 years with active or convalescent COVID-19.

The chain uses TRBV28 and TRBJ2-7, with 8 bases that match TRBD1. V was clipped by 6 bases and J by 2 bases; unmatched bases: 9. Germline CDR1 MDHEN, CDR2 SYDVKM. There are 15 residues in the CDR3. CDR3 loop: CASSYRDRFPYEQYF. CDR3 nucleotide sequence: TGTGCCAGCAGCTACCGGGACAGGTTCCCCTACGAGCAGTACTTC.

V and J are TRBV4-1 and TRBJ2-1; the match to TRBD2 covers 10 bases. V lost 6 bases and J lost 4; bases outside the gene matches: 6. From germline, CDR1 is MGHRA and CDR2 YSYEKL. This CDR3 contains 15 residues. In DNA, the CDR3 is TGCGCCAGCAGGCTGATAGCGGGAGGTTACAATGAGCAGTTCTTC. Amino acid sequence: CASRLIAGGYNEQFF.

This clone has just a few counts. This sequence joins TRBV5-1 and TRBJ2-5, with TRBD1 identical over 9 bases. Germline CDR1 SGHRS, CDR2 YFSETQ. After removal of 2 bases from V and 5 bases from J, the junction contained 13 bases not matched to a gene. There are 17 residues in the CDR3. The chain's CDR3 is CASSLAPPGQGSETQYF. The CDR3, as DNA: TGCGCCAGCAGCTTAGCCCCCCCCGGACAGGGGAGTGAGACCCAGTACTTC.

V usage is TRBV12-5 and J usage is TRBJ2-3, with a weak D call TRBD2 (6 bases). Per germline, CDR1 LGHNT and CDR2 FRNRAP. V was cut by 0 bases and J by 4 bases, with 17 bases left in between. CDR3 length: 17 amino acids. CDR3 bases: TGTGCTAGTGGTTTGGTAAGGGCGGCTAGCGCGGCAGATACGCAGTATTTT. Protein product: CASGLVRAASAADTQYF.

CDR3 loop: CASTSGGTRTDTQYF. CDR3 nucleotide sequence: TGTGCCAGCACCTCGGGAGGGACGCGGACAGATACGCAGTATTTT. This rearrangement joins TRBV28 to TRBJ2-3; 8 bases align to TRBD2. CDR1 and CDR2 from the germline V gene are MDHEN and SYDVKM. The V and J ends lost 7 bases and 3 bases, in that order; junction bases with no gene match: 9. This CDR3 spans 15 amino acids.

This clone has just one count. The gene calls are TRBV6-4 and TRBJ1-1; unclear D gene. V was trimmed by 0 bases and J by 3 bases, leaving 5 bases between them. The CDR3 runs to 13 residues. Germline V gives CDR1 MRHNA, CDR2 SNTAGT. Here the CDR3 DNA reads TGTGCCAGCAGTGACTCGGAGTACACTGAAGCTTTCTTT. Encoded protein: CASSDSEYTEAFF.

This sequence joins TRBV7-2 and TRBJ2-3, with 15 bases lining up with TRBD2. Germline V gives CDR1 SGHTA, CDR2 FQGNSA. The V and J ends lost 0 bases and 1 base, in that order; junction bases with no gene match: 5. The CDR3 is 19 residues long. CDR3: CASSLAGTSGGRGTDTQYF. CDR3 in DNA: TGTGCCAGCAGCTTAGCGGGGACTAGCGGGGGGCGAGGCACAGATACGCAGTATTTT.

The chain has TRBV5-4 and TRBJ2-1, with D unresolved. Germline CDR1 SGHNT, CDR2 YYREEE (reference sequence). The CDR3 extends over 15 amino acids. The V end was cut by 2 bases, the J end by 0 bases, with 9 bases between. This CDR3 reads CASSFSLSSYNEQFF. CDR3 nucleotides: TGTGCCAGCAGCTTCTCGCTATCCTCCTACAATGAGCAGTTCTTC.

The rearrangement links TRBV7-6 to TRBJ2-7, with D possibly matching TRBD2 (6 bases). V lost 5 bases, J lost 2 bases, and 16 bases lay in between. The CDR3 runs 15 residues. Germline V gene data show CDR1 as SGHVS and CDR2 as FNYEAQ. CDR3 in amino acids: CASSGSGTRAYEQYF. CDR3 DNA sequence: TGTGCCAGCAGCGGATCCGGGACTCGAGCCTACGAGCAGTACTTC. The full variable domain, rest sourced from reference TRBV7-6 and TRBJ2-7, is GAGVSQSPRYKVTKRGQDVALRCDPISGHVSLYWYRQALGQGPEFLTYFNYEAQQDKSGLPNDRFSAERPEGSISTLTIQRTEQRDSAMYRCASSGSGTRAYEQYFGPGTRLTVT.

The chain recombines TRBV7-8 with TRBJ1-3; TRBD1 matches at 9 bases. CDR1 is SGHVS, CDR2 FQNEAQ, per germline. The CDR3 consists of 15 residues. The junction had 0 bases not matched to a gene; V was cut back by 1 base and J by 2 bases. Here the CDR3 DNA reads TGTGCCAGCAGCTTAGGGGACAGGGCTGGAAACACCATATATTTT. It is translated as CASSLGDRAGNTIYF.

The chain couples TRBV28 to TRBJ1-2; D not resolved. Germline V gives CDR1 MDHEN, CDR2 SYDVKM. The ends were cut back, 3 bases at V and 5 bases at J, with 19 bases in the middle. The CDR3 consists of 16 residues. CDR3 sequence: CASSFPAEFALYGYTF. CDR3 nucleotide sequence: TGTGCCAGCAGTTTCCCGGCGGAATTCGCCTTATATGGCTACACCTTC.

The V gene is TRBV11-2, the J gene TRBJ2-7, with a weak D call TRBD2 (6 bases). V was pared by 5 bases and J by 2 bases, with 16 bases between. The CDR3 is made up of 15 amino acids. The germline CDR1 and CDR2 sequences are SGHAT and FQNNGV. CDR3 DNA: TGTGCCAGCAGCCCCGGGGCGGGACTCCCCTACGAGCAGTACTTC. It translates to CASSPGAGLPYEQYF.

The rearrangement joins TRBV3-1 (or the pseudogene TRBV3-2) to TRBJ2-1, with 10 nucleotides matching TRBD2. CDR1 and CDR2 (germline): LGHDT, YNNKEL (reference sequence). V lost 4 bases to trimming and J lost 2 bases; unmatched junction nucleotides: 8. This CDR3 spans 17 amino acids. CDR3 coding DNA: TGTGCCAGCAGCCCCCAAATGACTAGCGGGCCCTACAATGAGCAGTTCTTC. It specifies CASSPQMTSGPYNEQFF.